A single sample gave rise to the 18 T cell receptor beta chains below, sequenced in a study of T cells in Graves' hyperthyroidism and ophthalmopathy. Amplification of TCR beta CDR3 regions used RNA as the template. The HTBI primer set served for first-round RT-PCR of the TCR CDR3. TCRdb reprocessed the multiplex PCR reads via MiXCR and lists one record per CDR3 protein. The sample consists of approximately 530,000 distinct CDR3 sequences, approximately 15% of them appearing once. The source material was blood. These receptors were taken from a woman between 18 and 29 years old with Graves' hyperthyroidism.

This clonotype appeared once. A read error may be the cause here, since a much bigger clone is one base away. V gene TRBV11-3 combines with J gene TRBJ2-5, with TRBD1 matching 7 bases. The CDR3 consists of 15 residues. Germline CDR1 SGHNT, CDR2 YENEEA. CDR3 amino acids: CASSPWTGREETPYF. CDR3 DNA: TGTGCCAGCAGCCCCTGGACAGGACGAGAAGAGACCCCGTACTTC.

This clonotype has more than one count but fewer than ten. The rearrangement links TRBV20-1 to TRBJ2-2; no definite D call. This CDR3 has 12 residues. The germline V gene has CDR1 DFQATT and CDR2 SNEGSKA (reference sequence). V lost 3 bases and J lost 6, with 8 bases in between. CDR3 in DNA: TGCAGTGCTAGTCTGGGTCCCGGGGAGCTGTTTTTT. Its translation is CSASLGPGELFF.

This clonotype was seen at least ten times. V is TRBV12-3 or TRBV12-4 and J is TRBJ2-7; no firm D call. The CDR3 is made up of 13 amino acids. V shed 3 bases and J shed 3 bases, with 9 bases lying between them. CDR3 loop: CASSFSFVYEQYF. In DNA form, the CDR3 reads TGTGCCAGCAGTTTTTCCTTTGTCTACGAGCAGTACTTC.

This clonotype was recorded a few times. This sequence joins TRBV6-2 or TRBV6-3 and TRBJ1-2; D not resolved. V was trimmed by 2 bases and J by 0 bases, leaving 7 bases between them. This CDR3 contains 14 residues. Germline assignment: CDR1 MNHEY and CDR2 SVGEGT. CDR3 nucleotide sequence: TGTGCCAGCAGTTACACGGCTACTAACTATGGCTACACCTTC. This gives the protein CASSYTATNYGYTF.

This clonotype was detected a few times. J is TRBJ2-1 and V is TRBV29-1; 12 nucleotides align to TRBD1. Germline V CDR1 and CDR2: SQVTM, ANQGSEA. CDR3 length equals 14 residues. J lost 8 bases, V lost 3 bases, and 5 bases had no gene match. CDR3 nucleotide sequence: TGCAGCGTTGAGCCGGGACAGGGGGCCTATGAGCAGTTCTTC. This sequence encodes CSVEPGQGAYEQFF.

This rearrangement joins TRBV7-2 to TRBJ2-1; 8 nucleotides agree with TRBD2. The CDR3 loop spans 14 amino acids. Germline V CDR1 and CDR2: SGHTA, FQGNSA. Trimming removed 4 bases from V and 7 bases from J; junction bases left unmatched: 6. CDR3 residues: CASSSRGGLNEQFF. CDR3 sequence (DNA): TGTGCCAGCAGCTCCCGGGGGGGCCTTAATGAGCAGTTCTTC.

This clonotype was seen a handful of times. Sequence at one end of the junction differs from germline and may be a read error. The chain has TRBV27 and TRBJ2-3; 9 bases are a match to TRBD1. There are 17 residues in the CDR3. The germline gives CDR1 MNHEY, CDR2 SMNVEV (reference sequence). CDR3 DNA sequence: TGTACCAGCAGTCAGAGGACAGGGGCGGCTAGCACAGATACGCAGTATTTT. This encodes CTSSQRTGAASTDTQYF.

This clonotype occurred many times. The DNA of the CDR3 is TGTGCCAGCAGAGAGTGGGCGGTAAACACCGGGGAGCTGTTTTTT. Its translation: CASREWAVNTGELFF. The J gene is TRBJ2-2, the V gene TRBV2; no reliable D call. CDR1 is SNHLY, CDR2 FYNNEI, per germline. The CDR3 is 15 residues long. V lost 6 bases to trimming and J lost 2 bases, with 13 bases between them.

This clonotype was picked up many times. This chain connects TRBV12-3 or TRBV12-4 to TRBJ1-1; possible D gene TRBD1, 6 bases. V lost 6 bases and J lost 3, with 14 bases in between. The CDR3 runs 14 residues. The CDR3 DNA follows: TGTGCCAGCAGCCCTCAGGGGACGGACACTGAAGCTTTCTTT. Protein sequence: CASSPQGTDTEAFF.

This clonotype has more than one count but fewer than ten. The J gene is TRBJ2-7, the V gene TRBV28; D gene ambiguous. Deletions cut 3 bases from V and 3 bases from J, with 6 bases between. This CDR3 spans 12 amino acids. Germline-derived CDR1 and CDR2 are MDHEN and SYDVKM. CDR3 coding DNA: TGTGCCAGCAGTTTCGCATACTACGAGCAGTACTTC. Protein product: CASSFAYYEQYF.

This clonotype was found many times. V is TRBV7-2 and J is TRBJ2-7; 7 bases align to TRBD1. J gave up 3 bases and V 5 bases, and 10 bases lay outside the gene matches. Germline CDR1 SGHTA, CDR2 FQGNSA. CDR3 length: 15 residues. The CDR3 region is CASSRAPGQNYEQYF. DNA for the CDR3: TGTGCCAGCAGCCGGGCGCCGGGACAGAACTACGAGCAGTACTTC.

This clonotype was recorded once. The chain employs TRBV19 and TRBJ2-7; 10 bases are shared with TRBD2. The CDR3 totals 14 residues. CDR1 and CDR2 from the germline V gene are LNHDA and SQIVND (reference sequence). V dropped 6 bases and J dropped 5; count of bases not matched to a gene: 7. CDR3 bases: TGTGCCAGTAGCTCTAGCGGGAGTTTCCACGAGCAGTACTTC. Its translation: CASSSSGSFHEQYF.

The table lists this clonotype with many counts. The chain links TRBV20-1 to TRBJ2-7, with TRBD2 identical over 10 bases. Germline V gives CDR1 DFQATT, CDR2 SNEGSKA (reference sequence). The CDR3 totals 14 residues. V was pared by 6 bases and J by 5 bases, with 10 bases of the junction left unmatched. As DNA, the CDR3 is TGCAGTGCAACTCCGGGACTAGCGATAGACGAGCAGTACTTC. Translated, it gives CSATPGLAIDEQYF.

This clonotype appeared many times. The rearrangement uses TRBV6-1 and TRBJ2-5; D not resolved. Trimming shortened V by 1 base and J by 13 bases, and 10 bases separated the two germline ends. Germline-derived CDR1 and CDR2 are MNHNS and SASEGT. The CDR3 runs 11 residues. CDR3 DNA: TGTGCCAGCAGTGAAGTGGGGAATAGGTACTTC. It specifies CASSEVGNRYF.

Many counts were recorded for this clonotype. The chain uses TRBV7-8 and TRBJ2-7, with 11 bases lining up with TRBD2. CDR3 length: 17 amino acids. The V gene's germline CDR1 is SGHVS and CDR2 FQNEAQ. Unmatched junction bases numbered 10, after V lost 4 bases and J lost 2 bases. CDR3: CASSSRLAGSRTYEQYF. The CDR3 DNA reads TGTGCCAGCAGCTCCCGACTAGCGGGGAGCCGAACCTACGAGCAGTACTTC.

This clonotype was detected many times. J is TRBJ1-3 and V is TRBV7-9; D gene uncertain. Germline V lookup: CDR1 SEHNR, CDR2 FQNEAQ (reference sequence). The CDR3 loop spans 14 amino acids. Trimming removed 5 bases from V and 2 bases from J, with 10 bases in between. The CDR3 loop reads CASSPGTAGNTIYF. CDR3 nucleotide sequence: TGTGCCAGCAGCCCCGGAACTGCTGGAAACACCATATATTTT.

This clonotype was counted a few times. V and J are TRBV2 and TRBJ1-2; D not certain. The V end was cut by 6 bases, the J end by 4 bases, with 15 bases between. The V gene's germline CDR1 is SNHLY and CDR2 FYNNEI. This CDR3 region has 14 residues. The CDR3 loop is CASSAGRRSYGYTF. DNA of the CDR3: TGTGCCAGCAGCGCCGGGAGAAGAAGCTATGGCTACACCTTC.

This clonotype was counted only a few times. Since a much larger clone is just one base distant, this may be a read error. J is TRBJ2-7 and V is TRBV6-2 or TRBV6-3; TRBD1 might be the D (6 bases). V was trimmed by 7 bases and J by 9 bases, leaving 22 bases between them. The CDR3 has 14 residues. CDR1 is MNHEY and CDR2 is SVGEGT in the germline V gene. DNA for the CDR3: TGTGCCAGCAACCCGGGACACTCGGTTATCGGGCAGTACTTC. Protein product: CASNPGHSVIGQYF.